This T cell receptor (beta chain) emerged from a study of brain T cells in children with intractable seizures. Whole-study findings and limits: Pre- and post-surgery blood differed in depth, so pre-surgery absences may be undersampling.

Stated time point: blood from clinic visit 5 months post-surgery; TSC patient then seizure free. Assay used: immunoSEQ multiplex PCR; TCRdb lists only in-frame clones, some missing. Here the sample spans 340,000 or so clones, over 90% being singletons. Details on this clone: Its antigen is as yet unknown.

The CDR3 has 12 residues. CDR1 GTSNPN and CDR2 SVGIG come from the germline V gene (reference sequence). V lost 4 bases to trimming and J lost 7 bases, with 11 bases between them. The J gene is TRBJ2-1, the V gene TRBV30, with D possibly matching TRBD1 (5 bases). The source was peripheral blood, collected 4 to 6 months after surgery. This TCR was sampled from a boy younger than two with tuberous sclerosis and intractable seizures. In DNA form, the CDR3 reads TGTGCCTGGAAAGGGGTGGGGAATGAGCAGTTCTTC. Amino acids: CAWKGVGNEQFF.